This is a list of T cell receptor beta chains from one sample in a study of T cell responses to AZD1222 COVID-19 vaccine. Libraries were prepared by immunoSEQ multiplex PCR; TCRdb keeps only in-frame clonotypes and omits some of them. The sample includes around 99,000 clones, 90% to 95% of them seen just once. Sequences were derived from peripheral blood, sampled on day 0 of AZD1222 vaccination. The receptors originated from an adult in good health. The CDR3 runs from the conserved cysteine through the conserved F or W. A D gene is named only where the DNA matches it firmly. Clone size is not always given. Where it is, it says once, few, many or a class for expanded clones.

v_call	clone_size	d_call	j_call	cdr3_nt	cdr3_aa
TRBV10-3	-	-	TRBJ2-1	TGTGCCATCAGTGCCGACAATGAGCAGTTCTTC	CAISADNEQFF
TRBV5-1	once	TRBD2	TRBJ2-3	TGCGCCAGCAGCTTGGAGGGGACTAGCGGGACTAGCACAGATACGCAGTATTTT	CASSLEGTSGTSTDTQYF
TRBV10-1	-	TRBD1	TRBJ1-1	TGCGCCAGCAGAAAGGGGGCGAACACTGAAGCTTTCTTT	CASRKGANTEAFF
TRBV24-1	-	-	TRBJ2-3	TGTGCCACCGGGTTCGGGCAAGATACGCAGTATTTT	CATGFGQDTQYF
TRBV7-2	once	-	TRBJ2-2	TGTGCCAGCAGCGTTAAGAGCCTACCTAACACCGGGGAGCTGTTTTTT	CASSVKSLPNTGELFF
TRBV12-3/TRBV12-4	-	-	TRBJ2-7	TGTGCCAGCAGTCTCGACTTCTACGAGCAGTACTTC	CASSLDFYEQYF
TRBV6-5	-	TRBD2	TRBJ2-5	TGTGCCAGCAGTTACAAGCGGGGGGTCCAAGAGACCCAGTACTTC	CASSYKRGVQETQYF
TRBV27	-	TRBD2	TRBJ2-2	TGTGCCAGCAAACCCAAAGCTAGCGGGGACCAGAACACCGGGGAGCTGTTTTTT	CASKPKASGDQNTGELFF
TRBV7-9	-	TRBD1	TRBJ2-7	TGTGCCAGCAGCCCGCAGGTGGGGACAGGGGATTCCGAGCAGTACTTC	CASSPQVGTGDSEQYF
TRBV12-3/TRBV12-4	-	-	TRBJ1-1	TGTGCCAGCAGTTTAGGACCGGTAGGCGCTTTCTTT	CASSLGPVGAFF